Detailed here is one T cell receptor (beta chain). The data belong to a study of T cell changes during pregnancy in multiple sclerosis. The CDR3 runs to 16 residues. The germline gives CDR1 MNHEY, CDR2 SMNVEV (reference sequence). Trimming shortened V by 4 bases and J by 2 bases, and 18 bases separated the two germline ends. Assay used: immunoSEQ multiplex PCR; TCRdb lists only in-frame clones, some missing. The sample has 40,000 to 50,000 clones, 91% seen once; the top ten hold 9.5% to 13%. The source material was CD8+ T cells from peripheral blood mononuclear cells, sampled after pregnancy. J is TRBJ2-7 and V is TRBV27, with a possible D match to TRBD1 (6 bases). The TCR sequence derives from a female donor with multiple sclerosis, enrolled in a pregnancy study. The CDR3: CASSSSSGTLTYEQYF. The CDR3 DNA follows: TGTGCCAGCAGTTCATCATCCGGGACACTAACCTACGAGCAGTACTTC.